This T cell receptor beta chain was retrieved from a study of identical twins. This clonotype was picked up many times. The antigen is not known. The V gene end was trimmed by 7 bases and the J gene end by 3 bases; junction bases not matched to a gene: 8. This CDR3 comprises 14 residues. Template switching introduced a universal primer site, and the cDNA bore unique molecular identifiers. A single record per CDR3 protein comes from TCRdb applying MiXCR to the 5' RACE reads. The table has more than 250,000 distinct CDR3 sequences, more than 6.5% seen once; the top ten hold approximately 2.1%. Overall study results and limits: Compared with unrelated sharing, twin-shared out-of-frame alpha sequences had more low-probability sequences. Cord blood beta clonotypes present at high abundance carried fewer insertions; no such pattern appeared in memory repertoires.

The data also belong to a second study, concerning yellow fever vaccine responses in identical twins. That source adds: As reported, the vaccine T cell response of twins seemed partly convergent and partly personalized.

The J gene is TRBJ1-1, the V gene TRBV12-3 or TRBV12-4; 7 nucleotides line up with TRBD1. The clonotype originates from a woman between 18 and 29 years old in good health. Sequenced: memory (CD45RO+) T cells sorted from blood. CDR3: CASNIWTGYTEAFF. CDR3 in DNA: TGTGCCAGCAACATTTGGACAGGCTACACTGAAGCTTTCTTT.